The 2 T cell receptor beta chains in this list originate from one sample, sequenced in a study of blood T cell repertoires in COVID-19. Using immunoSEQ multiplex PCR, the repertoire was profiled, and TCRdb retains in-frame clones only, with some absent. This sample has 150,000 to 200,000 clones, with over 80% found just once. Sequencing input: PBMCs or T cells enriched from blood (not recorded which). Receptors were obtained from a woman between 50 and 59 years old who had recovered from COVID-19.

The chain couples TRBV5-1 to TRBJ2-1; TRBD1 matches at 9 bases. Trimming removed 5 bases from V and 7 bases from J; junction bases left unmatched: 10. The CDR3 is 15 amino acids. Germline V gene lookup returns CDR1 SGHRS and CDR2 YFSETQ. The chain's CDR3 is CASRSRQGVGNEQFF. DNA of the CDR3: TGCGCCAGCAGATCACGACAGGGGGTTGGAAATGAGCAGTTCTTC.

The chain recombines TRBV18 with TRBJ2-1, with 11 positions matching TRBD2. The CDR3 runs 20 residues. J lost 1 base, V lost 5 bases, and 16 bases had no gene match. Per germline, CDR1 KGHSH and CDR2 LQKENI. The CDR3 spells CASSLNFGTSGQRSYNEQFF. Written as DNA, the CDR3 is TGTGCCAGCTCATTAAACTTCGGGACTAGCGGACAGAGGTCCTACAATGAGCAGTTCTTC.